Below are 5 T cell receptor beta chains sequenced from a single sample in a study of T cell repertoires in cytomegalovirus infection. MiXCR, applied by TCRdb to the reads, yields one record per CDR3 protein. The sample consists of approximately 390,000 distinct CDR3 sequences, just under 35% of them appearing once. Their antigen targets remain unknown. The sample was cultured PBMCs, taken from culture after CMV antigen stimulation. The receptors were sampled from a human donor in good health (CMV status not recorded). Some clones in this sample may be carry-over from other donors' samples.

This clonotype was found a few times. The chain carries TRBV9 and TRBJ2-7; 8 bases match TRBD2. Per germline, CDR1 SGDLS and CDR2 YYNGEE. Unmatched junction bases numbered 3, after V lost 0 bases and J lost 4 bases. This CDR3 comprises 14 residues. The CDR3 region is CASSVATGGYEQYF. CDR3 bases: TGTGCCAGCAGCGTAGCTACGGGGGGGTACGAGCAGTACTTC.

The chain uses TRBV7-2 and TRBJ2-7, with D perhaps being TRBD1 or TRBD2 (5 bases each). This CDR3 spans 16 amino acids. Germline CDR1 is SGHTA and CDR2 is FQGNSA. Trimming stripped 5 bases from V and 0 bases from J, with 17 bases between. The CDR3 is CASSTNSGTDSYEQYF. The CDR3 DNA sequence: TGTGCCAGCAGCACTAATTCCGGGACCGACTCCTACGAGCAGTACTTC.

V gene TRBV5-5 combines with J gene TRBJ2-5, with TRBD1 matching 9 bases. Germline CDR1 reads SGHKS; CDR2 reads YYEKEE (reference sequence). V shed 0 bases and J 3 bases; nucleotides not matched to a gene: 6. The CDR3 is 16 amino acids. CDR3 in DNA: TGTGCCAGCAGCTTGGTGGACAGGGGCCTTGAAGAGACCCAGTACTTC. It specifies CASSLVDRGLEETQYF.

The V and J genes are TRBV4-1 and TRBJ1-4; 7 positions agree with TRBD1. The trim removed 2 bases at V and 5 bases at J, leaving 5 bases unmatched. This CDR3 is built from 15 residues. Germline lookup yields CDR1 MGHRA and CDR2 YSYEKL. CDR3 in amino acids: CASSQLGQLNEKLFF. In nucleotides, the CDR3 is TGCGCCAGCAGCCAATTGGGACAGCTAAATGAAAAACTGTTTTTT.

J is TRBJ1-5 and V is TRBV28; no firm D call. Between the trimmed V and J ends, which lost 5 bases and 5 bases, there was a span of 7 bases. The V gene's germline CDR1 is MDHEN and CDR2 SYDVKM. The CDR3 sequence is 12 residues long. The CDR3 loop reads CASSPVDQPQHF. The CDR3 DNA reads as TGTGCCAGCAGTCCGGTGGATCAGCCCCAGCATTTT.